This TCR beta chain is drawn from a study of blood T cell repertoires in COVID-19. The wider study: Samples representing acute and convalescent COVID-19 were sourced from the United States, Italy and Spain. The analysed material was cDNA or gDNA that came from T cells, B-cell-depleted T cells, or PBMCs.

In germline, CDR1 is WNHNN, CDR2 SYGVQD (reference sequence). J was trimmed by 6 bases and V by 8 bases; bases with no gene match: 11. The length of the CDR3 is 15 residues. Original data processing: Nucleated cell counts were estimated from reference gene primer amplification. Some clones are missing from TCRdb's copy, which holds only in-frame ones; the method was immunoSEQ multiplex PCR. Clonal size and the V and J genes are those of that table, whereas D and trimming came from the DNA. The sample holds about 200,000 clones, 70% to 90% seen once. Seattle patients were enrolled during active infection and followed longitudinally.

The receptor was derived from a woman aged 45-60 years with COVID-19, enrolled during active disease. V usage is TRBV10-1 and J usage is TRBJ2-2; TRBD1 matches 8 bases. What was sequenced was peripheral blood. The CDR3 loop reads CASFDVRGQSGELFF. Here the CDR3 DNA reads TGCGCCAGCTTCGATGTCAGGGGGCAATCCGGGGAGCTGTTTTTT.